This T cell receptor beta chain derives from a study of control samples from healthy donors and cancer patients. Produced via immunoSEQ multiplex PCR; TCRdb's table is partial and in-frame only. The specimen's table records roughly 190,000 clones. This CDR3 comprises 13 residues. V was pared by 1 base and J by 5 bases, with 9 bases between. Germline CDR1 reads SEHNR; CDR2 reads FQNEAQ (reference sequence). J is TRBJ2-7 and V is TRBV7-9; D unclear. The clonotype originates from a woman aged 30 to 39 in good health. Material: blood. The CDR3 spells CASSLGPGDEQYF. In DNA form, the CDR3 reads TGTGCCAGCAGCTTAGGGCCTGGTGACGAGCAGTACTTC.